This TCR beta chain is from a study of control samples from healthy donors and cancer patients. Trimming stripped 3 bases from V and 1 base from J, with 11 bases between. The V gene's germline CDR1 is KGHDR and CDR2 SFDVKD. The CDR3 runs 15 residues. Assay: immunoSEQ multiplex PCR; the TCRdb copy retains only in-frame clones and omits some. The sample includes approximately 90,000 clones, about nine tenths of them seen just once. The specimen was blood. This clonotype was sampled from a woman aged 70 to 79 in good health. The V and J genes are TRBV24-1 and TRBJ1-1, with no clear D. CDR3 residues: CATSDRRSKNTEAFF. CDR3 bases: TGTGCCACCAGTGATCGCCGATCTAAGAACACTGAAGCTTTCTTT.